The 12 T cell receptor beta chains in this list originate from one sample, sequenced in a study of control samples from healthy donors and cancer patients. Clones were sequenced by immunoSEQ multiplex PCR, and TCRdb holds only the in-frame ones, with some missing. The data contain about 180,000 clones, nearly 90% of them singletons. The sequencing sample was made of blood. All receptors come from a woman aged 50 to 60 in good health.

This clone was seen a handful of times. The sample contains more than one DNA sequence encoding this CDR3. The chain links TRBV5-6 to TRBJ2-7; 13 bases align to TRBD2. CDR1 is SGHDT and CDR2 is YYEEEE in the germline V gene. The trim removed 5 bases at V and 2 bases at J, leaving 4 bases unmatched. This CDR3 comprises 15 residues. The CDR3 loop reads CASRLGLAGAYEQYF. The CDR3 coding sequence is TGTGCCAGCAGGCTAGGACTAGCGGGAGCCTACGAGCAGTACTTC.

This rearrangement joins TRBV5-6 to TRBJ2-1, with TRBD2 matching 7 bases. V trimming: 0 bases; J trimming: 2 bases; junction bases outside the gene matches: 2. The CDR3 covers 15 residues. Per germline, CDR1 SGHDT and CDR2 YYEEEE. DNA of the CDR3: TGTGCCAGCAGCTTGGTGGCGGGGGCCTACAATGAGCAGTTCTTC. Its protein product is CASSLVAGAYNEQFF.

The chain uses TRBV27 and TRBJ2-3; D is undetermined. V was clipped by 7 bases and J by 0 bases, with 17 bases between them. CDR1 and CDR2 from the germline V gene are MNHEY and SMNVEV (reference sequence). CDR3 length: 16 amino acids. The CDR3, as DNA: TGTGCCAGCATTCAACCGGGCAGTTCTAGCACAGATACGCAGTATTTT. Translating gives CASIQPGSSSTDTQYF.

The genes are TRBV2 and TRBJ2-7; D not resolved. This CDR3 region has 15 residues. Looked up from germline, CDR1 is SNHLY and CDR2 is FYNNEI. Deletions cut 3 bases from V and 1 base from J, with 13 bases between. CDR3 amino acids: CASSDRGSRSYEQYF. CDR3 sequence (DNA): TGTGCCAGCAGTGATCGTGGTAGCAGGTCCTACGAGCAGTACTTC.

The chain joins TRBV9 to TRBJ1-3; TRBD1 aligns across 8 bases. The CDR3 sequence is 15 residues long. The germline CDR1 and CDR2 sequences are SGDLS and YYNGEE. The V segment lost 0 bases and the J segment 1 base; nucleotides outside the gene matches: 0. The CDR3 protein is CASSVGQGSGNTIYF. DNA of the CDR3: TGTGCCAGCAGCGTAGGACAGGGGTCTGGAAACACCATATATTTT.

CDR3 sequence reads: CASSTVMGRRHGYTF. CDR3 DNA: TGTGCCAGCAGCACCGTTATGGGCAGAAGACATGGCTACACCTTC. This chain links TRBV7-2 with TRBJ1-2; D is uncertain. V was cut by 5 bases and J by 6 bases, with 19 bases left in between. Germline V lookup: CDR1 SGHTA, CDR2 FQGNSA. The CDR3 extends over 15 amino acids.

The chain joins TRBV7-2 to TRBJ2-1; 8 bases fit TRBD2. CDR3 size: 14 residues. Germline values: CDR1 SGHTA, CDR2 FQGNSA. V lost 5 bases, J lost 6 bases, and 6 bases stayed unmatched. This CDR3 reads CASSPRLASNEQFF. The CDR3 DNA is TGTGCCAGCAGCCCGAGACTAGCGAGCAATGAGCAGTTCTTC.

The chain combines TRBV11-2 with TRBJ2-1; D is undetermined. Germline V lookup: CDR1 SGHAT, CDR2 FQNNGV. Deletions cut 2 bases from V and 4 bases from J, with 12 bases between. CDR3 size: 15 residues. The CDR3 loop reads CASSLSRQRYNEQFF. The CDR3 bases are TGTGCCAGCAGCTTAAGTCGGCAGAGGTACAATGAGCAGTTCTTC.

The rearrangement joins TRBV28 to TRBJ2-7; 10 bases fit TRBD1. Germline V gene lookup returns CDR1 MDHEN and CDR2 SYDVKM. The CDR3 consists of 15 residues. V lost 6 bases to trimming and J lost 5 bases; unmatched junction nucleotides: 10. Written as DNA, the CDR3 is TGTGCCAGCAGCTCGACCCGGACAGGGGGTAACGAGCAGTACTTC. Its protein is CASSSTRTGGNEQYF.

The V and J genes are TRBV6-2 or TRBV6-3 and TRBJ2-7; 11 bases fit TRBD2. The V gene end was trimmed by 0 bases and the J gene end by 2 bases; junction bases not matched to a gene: 12. Germline CDR1 is MNHEY and CDR2 is SVGEGT. This CDR3 is 19 amino acids long. CDR3: CASSYSGLAGGRWTYEQYF. In DNA, the CDR3 is TGTGCCAGCAGTTACTCGGGGCTAGCGGGGGGCCGGTGGACCTACGAGCAGTACTTC.

The chain links TRBV28 to TRBJ1-1, with D tentatively TRBD1 (5 bases). CDR1 and CDR2 from the germline V gene are MDHEN and SYDVKM. This CDR3 region has 14 residues. Trimming removed 6 bases from V and 1 base from J, with 12 bases in between. Here the CDR3 DNA reads TGTGCCAGCAGCCCATGGAGGGGGAACACTGAAGCTTTCTTT. Amino acid sequence: CASSPWRGNTEAFF.

V gene TRBV5-1 combines with J gene TRBJ1-6; 9 nucleotides agree with TRBD1. J was trimmed by 7 bases and V by 0 bases; bases with no gene match: 8. The CDR3 is 17 amino acids. CDR1 and CDR2 (germline): SGHRS, YFSETQ. In nucleotides, the CDR3 is TGCGCCAGCAGCTTGGCGGCAGGGACAGGGTGGAATTCACCCCTCCACTTT. Its translation is CASSLAAGTGWNSPLHF.